Below, 29 T cell receptor beta chains from the same sample are listed, as sequenced in a study of lymphopenia after photon versus proton radiotherapy. The table came from immunoSEQ multiplex PCR; TCRdb's copy has only in-frame clones and leaves some out. Of 23,000 or so clones listed, approximately 90% were seen once; the top ten hold 15% to 20%. Sequencing was performed on peripheral blood, taken from a patient treated with photon-based radiotherapy. These TCRs come from a man between 45 and 60 years old with gastric cancer.

This rearrangement joins TRBV7-3 to TRBJ2-3; 11 positions agree with TRBD2. Germline assignment: CDR1 SGHTA and CDR2 FQGTGA. V was clipped by 5 bases and J by 6 bases; unmatched bases: 16. CDR3 size: 18 residues. As DNA, the CDR3 is TGTGCCAGCAGCCCCTCCCCCGGGTTAGCGGGGGGGCTTGATACGCAGTATTTT. It encodes CASSPSPGLAGGLDTQYF.

This chain joins TRBV9 and TRBJ1-1; TRBD1 is a possible D gene (5 bases). CDR3 length: 14 residues. Per germline, CDR1 SGDLS and CDR2 YYNGEE. Trimming took 0 bases from V and 2 from J, leaving 8 bases between them. CDR3 nucleotide sequence: TGTGCCAGCAGCGTAGAGGGACCTAACACTGAAGCTTTCTTT. Translated, it gives CASSVEGPNTEAFF.

This clone has just one count. The chain links TRBV9 to TRBJ2-3; 12 bases agree with TRBD2. The CDR3 contains 16 residues. V lost 1 base to trimming and J lost 4 bases; unmatched junction nucleotides: 4. Germline assignment: CDR1 SGDLS and CDR2 YYNGEE. The CDR3 region has the DNA TGTGCCAGCAGCGTAAAACTAGCGGGGGGCCCAGATACGCAGTATTTT. It is translated as CASSVKLAGGPDTQYF. The full variable domain, with the rest looked up from reference TRBV9 and TRBJ2-3, is DSGVTQTPKHLITATGQRVTLRCSPRSGDLSVYWYQQSLDQGLQFLIQYYNGEERAKGNILERFSAQQFPDLHSELNLSSLELGDSALYFCASSVKLAGGPDTQYFGPGTRLTVL.

This chain links TRBV5-6 with TRBJ1-2; D not certain. V lost 2 bases to trimming and J lost 2 bases, with 13 bases between them. Germline-derived CDR1 and CDR2 are SGHDT and YYEEEE. The length of the CDR3 is 15 residues. The CDR3 DNA follows: TGTGCCAGCAGCTTTGTCTCAGGCAAAAACTATGGCTACACCTTC. It yields the protein CASSFVSGKNYGYTF.

J is TRBJ2-6 and V is TRBV15, with 9 nucleotides matching TRBD1. Losses at the gene ends were 5 bases for V and 3 bases for J; bases not matched to a gene: 14. The CDR3 spans 19 residues. CDR1 and CDR2 from the germline V gene are LNHNV and YYDKDF (reference sequence). The CDR3 sequence: CATSGRKDRGSFGANVLTF. The DNA of the CDR3 is TGTGCCACCAGCGGTAGGAAGGACAGGGGTTCGTTTGGGGCCAACGTCCTGACTTTC.

V is TRBV5-1 and J is TRBJ2-2; 10 nucleotides agree with TRBD1. There are 15 residues in the CDR3. V lost 4 bases to trimming and J lost 7 bases; unmatched junction nucleotides: 7. Germline V lookup: CDR1 SGHRS, CDR2 YFSETQ. The CDR3: CASSARQGADGELFF. CDR3 bases: TGCGCCAGCAGCGCCCGACAGGGGGCCGACGGGGAGCTGTTTTTT. Drawing the rest from reference TRBV5-1 and TRBJ2-2, the complete variable domain is KAGVTQTPRYLIKTRGQQVTLSCSPISGHRSVSWYQQTPGQGLQFLFEYFSETQRNKGNFPGRFSGRQFSNSRSEMNVSTLELGDSALYLCASSARQGADGELFFGEGSRLTVL.

The rearrangement joins TRBV4-3 to TRBJ2-6; D uncertain. CDR1 and CDR2 (germline): LGHNA, YSLEER. The ends were cut back, 4 bases at V and 1 base at J, with 11 bases in the middle. The CDR3 has 16 residues. The CDR3 nucleotides are TGCGCCAGCAGCCCCCCTGTTGTTTCTGGGGCCAACGTCCTGACTTTC. This encodes CASSPPVVSGANVLTF.

The chain employs TRBV7-8 and TRBJ2-2; TRBD2 aligns across 10 bases. Germline-derived CDR1 and CDR2 are SGHVS and FQNEAQ. The CDR3 runs to 16 residues. J lost 1 base, V lost 4 bases, and 3 bases had no gene match. For the CDR3, the DNA is TGTGCCAGCAGCTGGGCTAGCGGGGGGAACACCGGGGAGCTGTTTTTT. Translating gives CASSWASGGNTGELFF.

The rearrangement links TRBV5-8 to TRBJ2-3; D tentatively reads TRBD1 or TRBD2 (5 bases each). V lost 0 bases and J 14 bases, leaving 10 bases between the germline ends. Germline V gives CDR1 SGHTS, CDR2 YDEGEE. The CDR3 runs 11 residues. The CDR3 coding sequence is TGTGCCAGCAGCTTGGGTAGGGACGCGTATTTT. This codes for CASSLGRDAYF.

The chain is built from TRBV19 and TRBJ2-5; the D gene could be TRBD1 or TRBD2 (5 bases each). The CDR3 sequence is 15 residues long. Germline CDR1 reads LNHDA; CDR2 reads SQIVND (reference sequence). Trimming left V 6 bases short and J 5 bases short, with 19 bases between. CDR3 residues: CASSGPGPSGETQYF. The CDR3 bases are TGTGCCAGTAGCGGCCCGGGACCCTCCGGGGAGACCCAGTACTTC.

This chain joins TRBV19 and TRBJ2-5; D is possibly TRBD1 or TRBD2 (5 bases each). V gave up 3 bases and J gave up 5 bases, with 19 bases separating them. The CDR3 loop spans 16 amino acids. From germline, CDR1 is LNHDA and CDR2 SQIVND (reference sequence). The CDR3 DNA is TGTGCCAGTAGTATGGGACCGACTCGTAGCAGGGAGACCCAGTACTTC. It is translated as CASSMGPTRSRETQYF.

The chain couples TRBV27 to TRBJ2-3; 7 nucleotides match TRBD1. This CDR3 is 13 amino acids long. Germline V gives CDR1 MNHEY, CDR2 SMNVEV (reference sequence). Trimming took 2 bases from V and 6 from J; bases not matched to a gene: 2. The CDR3 sequence is CASSLPTGDTQYF. The CDR3 DNA follows: TGTGCCAGCAGTTTACCGACAGGGGATACGCAGTATTTT.

This clone was found a few times. V gene TRBV5-4 combines with J gene TRBJ2-7; D ambiguous. Trimming cost V 5 bases and J 2 bases, with 17 bases left between them. Per the germline V gene, CDR1 is SGHNT and CDR2 is YYREEE (reference sequence). There are 15 residues in the CDR3. CDR3 region: CASSFGRAPPYEQYV. In DNA, the CDR3 is TGTGCCAGCAGTTTCGGAAGGGCGCCTCCCTACGAGCAGTACGTC.

J is TRBJ1-6 and V is TRBV6-1; D remains ambiguous. V lost 7 bases and J 3 bases, leaving 10 bases between the germline ends. CDR1 is MNHNS and CDR2 is SASEGT in the germline V gene. This CDR3 has 14 amino acids. This chain's CDR3 is CASTPQLYNSPLHF. The CDR3 coding sequence is TGTGCCAGCACTCCACAGCTCTATAATTCACCCCTCCACTTT.

The rearrangement links TRBV21-1 to TRBJ2-5. TRBV21-1 is a pseudogene locus. The CDR3 extends over 13 amino acids. CDR3 protein: CASSNGPTETQYF. The CDR3 nucleotides read TGTGCCAGCAGCAATGGACCGACAGAGACCCAGTACTTC.

The V call is TRBV6-1, the J call TRBJ1-5; TRBD1 might be the D (5 bases). From germline, CDR1 is MNHNS and CDR2 SASEGT. This CDR3 region has 14 residues. The V end lost 7 bases, the J end lost 1 base, and 11 bases lay between the germline ends. CDR3 nucleotide sequence: TGTGCCAGCACCGAAGGGGCCAGCAATCAGCCCCAGCATTTT. Translating it yields CASTEGASNQPQHF.

CDR3 nucleotides: TGTGCCACCAGCATAGGCCGGACTGAAGCTTTCTTT. Encoded protein: CATSIGRTEAFF. This chain links TRBV15 with TRBJ1-1; D not resolved. V dropped 4 bases and J dropped 5 bases, with 8 bases sitting between them. The CDR3 runs 12 residues. Germline V gives CDR1 LNHNV, CDR2 YYDKDF (reference sequence). Complete variable domain (other parts from reference TRBV15 and TRBJ1-1): DAMVIQNPRYQVTQFGKPVTLSCSQTLNHNVMYWYQQKSSQAPKLLFHYYDKDFNNEADTPDNFQSRRPNTSFCFLDIRSPGLGDTAMYLCATSIGRTEAFFGQGTRLTVV.

In its sample, this clone was seen once. The chain is built from TRBV6-4 and TRBJ2-1; D may be TRBD1 or TRBD2 (6 bases each). V was clipped by 0 bases and J by 6 bases, with 15 bases between them. Germline loops: CDR1 MRHNA, CDR2 SNTAGT. CDR3 length: 16 residues. The CDR3 region is CASSDSGGAGSNEQFF. In DNA, the CDR3 is TGTGCCAGCAGTGACTCGGGGGGCGCTGGATCCAATGAGCAGTTCTTC.

The J gene is TRBJ2-7, the V gene TRBV30; 7 bases are a match to TRBD1. With 1 base clipped from V and 0 bases from J, the junction kept 6 bases outside the gene matches. Per germline, CDR1 GTSNPN and CDR2 SVGIG (reference sequence). The CDR3 totals 15 residues. The DNA of the CDR3 is TGTGCCTGGAGTGCCGGACAGGCGTTCTCCTACGAGCAGTACTTC. It translates to CAWSAGQAFSYEQYF.

V usage is TRBV6-5 and J usage is TRBJ2-3; D unclear. CDR3 length: 12 amino acids. Germline V gives CDR1 MNHEY, CDR2 SVGAGI. V lost 10 bases and J 0 bases, leaving 8 bases between the germline ends. The CDR3 DNA reads TGTGCCACAGCATCTAGCACAGATACGCAGTATTTT. Its translation: CATASSTDTQYF.

The chain combines TRBV19 with TRBJ1-1; no reliable D call. The V end was cut by 2 bases, the J end by 1 base, with 8 bases between. CDR1 is LNHDA, CDR2 SQIVND, per germline (reference sequence). CDR3 size: 14 residues. DNA of the CDR3: TGTGCCAGTAGTATAATGGCAGAGAACACTGAAGCTTTCTTT. Translation: CASSIMAENTEAFF.

The chain combines TRBV5-5 with TRBJ1-2, with D unclear. Deletions cut 5 bases from V and 4 bases from J, with 15 bases between. The CDR3 loop spans 14 amino acids. Germline CDR1 SGHKS, CDR2 YYEKEE (reference sequence). CDR3 DNA: TGTGCCAGCAGACGAGACGTGAATACCTATGGCTACACCTTC. Its protein is CASRRDVNTYGYTF. Looking up the rest from reference TRBV5-5 and TRBJ1-2 gives the full variable domain: DAGVTQSPTHLIKTRGQQVTLRCSPISGHKSVSWYQQVLGQGPQFIFQYYEKEERGRGNFPDRFSARQFPNYSSELNVNALLLGDSALYLCASRRDVNTYGYTFGSGTRLTVV.

The CDR3 DNA sequence: TGTGCCACTAAGGGTGCTGACACAGATACGCAGTATTTT. It translates to CATKGADTDTQYF. This chain joins TRBV11-3 and TRBJ2-3; D is ambiguous. V was trimmed by 10 bases and J by 2 bases, leaving 13 bases between them. Germline V gene data show CDR1 as SGHNT and CDR2 as YENEEA. CDR3 length: 13 residues.

The CDR3 is CSASRTDTQYF. The CDR3 region has the DNA TGCAGTGCTAGCAGGACAGATACGCAGTATTTT. This chain uses TRBV20-1 with TRBJ2-3, with D hard to call. V shed 3 bases and J shed 3 bases, with 4 bases lying between them. The germline CDR1 and CDR2 sequences are DFQATT and SNEGSKA (reference sequence). The CDR3 is made up of 11 amino acids.

The J gene is TRBJ1-1, the V gene TRBV29-1; D unclear. Trimming took 4 bases from V and 2 from J, leaving 5 bases between them. The CDR3 is 11 residues long. Germline assignment: CDR1 SQVTM and CDR2 ANQGSEA. The CDR3 DNA reads as TGCAGCGTTGGATTTAACACTGAAGCTTTCTTT. Translation: CSVGFNTEAFF.

This sequence joins TRBV6-1 and TRBJ2-2; D is ambiguous. This CDR3 spans 16 amino acids. The ends were cut back, 3 bases at V and 3 bases at J, with 14 bases in the middle. In germline, CDR1 is MNHNS, CDR2 SASEGT. The CDR3 is CASSDEKVSYTGELFF. The CDR3 nucleotides read TGTGCCAGCAGTGATGAGAAGGTCTCATACACCGGGGAGCTGTTTTTT.

The chain uses TRBV6-1 and TRBJ2-1; no clear D gene. In germline, CDR1 is MNHNS, CDR2 SASEGT. CDR3 length: 12 residues. For the CDR3, the DNA is TGTGCAGCCAGGTTAGGTATTGGTGAGCAGTTCTTC. It encodes CAARLGIGEQFF.

The V and J genes are TRBV19 and TRBJ1-1; D may be TRBD1 (5 bases). The CDR3 covers 13 residues. Trimming removed 4 bases at V and 1 base at J, with 7 bases between. The germline gives CDR1 LNHDA, CDR2 SQIVND (reference sequence). CDR3 sequence reads: CASSRTGNTEAFF. The CDR3 nucleotides are TGTGCCAGTAGTAGAACAGGGAACACTGAAGCTTTCTTT.

V and J are TRBV18 and TRBJ2-7; 10 bases fit TRBD1. The CDR3 contains 15 residues. Germline CDR1 reads KGHSH; CDR2 reads LQKENI. V trimming: 5 bases; J trimming: 5 bases; junction bases outside the gene matches: 9. The CDR3 protein is CASSKRDRGVNEQYF. The CDR3 nucleotides are TGTGCCAGCTCAAAAAGGGACAGGGGTGTCAACGAGCAGTACTTC.